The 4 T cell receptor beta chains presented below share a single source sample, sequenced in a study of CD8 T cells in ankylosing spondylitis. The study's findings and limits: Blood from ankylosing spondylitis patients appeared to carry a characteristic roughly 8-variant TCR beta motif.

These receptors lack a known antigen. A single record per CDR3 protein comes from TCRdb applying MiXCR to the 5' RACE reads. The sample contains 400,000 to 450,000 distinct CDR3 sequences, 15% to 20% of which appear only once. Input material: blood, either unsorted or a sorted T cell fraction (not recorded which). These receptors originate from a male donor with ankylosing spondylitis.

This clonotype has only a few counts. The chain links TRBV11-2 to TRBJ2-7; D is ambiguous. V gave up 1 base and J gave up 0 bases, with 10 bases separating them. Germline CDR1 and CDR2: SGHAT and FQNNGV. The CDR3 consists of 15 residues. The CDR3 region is CASSLGRTVSYEQYF. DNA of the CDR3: TGTGCCAGCAGCTTAGGTAGGACGGTCTCCTACGAGCAGTACTTC.

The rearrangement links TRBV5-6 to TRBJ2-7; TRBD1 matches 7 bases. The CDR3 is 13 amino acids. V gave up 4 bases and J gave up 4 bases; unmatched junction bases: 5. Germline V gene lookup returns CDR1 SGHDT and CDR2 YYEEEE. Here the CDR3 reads CASSAGRGYEQYF. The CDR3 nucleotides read TGTGCCAGCAGCGCGGGCAGGGGGTACGAGCAGTACTTC. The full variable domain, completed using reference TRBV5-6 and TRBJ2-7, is DAGVTQSPTHLIKTRGQQVTLRCSPKSGHDTVSWYQQALGQGPQFIFQYYEEEERQRGNFPDRFSGHQFPNYSSELNVNALLLGDSALYLCASSAGRGYEQYFGPGTRLTVT.

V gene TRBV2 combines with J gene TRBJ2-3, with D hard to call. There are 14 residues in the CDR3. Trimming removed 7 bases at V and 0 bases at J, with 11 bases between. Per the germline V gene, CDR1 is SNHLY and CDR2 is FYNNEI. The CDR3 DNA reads TGTGCCAGCAAGGATGCGGCAAGCACAGATACGCAGTATTTT. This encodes CASKDAASTDTQYF.

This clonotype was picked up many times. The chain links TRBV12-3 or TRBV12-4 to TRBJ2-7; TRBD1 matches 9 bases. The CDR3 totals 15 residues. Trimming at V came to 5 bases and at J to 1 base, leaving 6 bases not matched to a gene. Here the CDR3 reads CASSSDRGSSYEQYF. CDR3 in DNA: TGTGCCAGCAGTAGCGACAGGGGGAGTTCCTACGAGCAGTACTTC.